This passage covers 18 T cell receptor beta chains from one sample sequenced in a study of cytomegalovirus exposure and HLA in healthy donors (dated by TCRdb to the late 2010s). The library came from the immunoSEQ multiplex PCR assay. TCRdb provides this immuneACCESS table in a form limited to in-frame rearrangements. Some clones are lacking; in checked studies, under half of them reflect an unresolved V gene, and why the rest are absent is not known. The sample includes fewer than 150,000 clones, with around 87% observed a single time. Jointly, the top ten make up approximately 8.7% of the sample. Sequences were obtained from PBMCs. The origin of the receptors is a man younger than 30 in good health and CMV-seropositive.

This clone was seen only a few times. Other DNA sequences within the sample encode an identical CDR3. Here the CDR3 DNA reads TGTGCCAGCAGCCCGACTAGCGGGAGTACAGATACGCAGTATTTT. Encoded protein: CASSPTSGSTDTQYF. The chain recombines TRBV5-4 with TRBJ2-3; TRBD2 aligns across 12 bases. V lost 4 bases to trimming and J lost 3 bases; unmatched junction nucleotides: 3. Germline V gene lookup returns CDR1 SGHNT and CDR2 YYREEE (reference sequence). This CDR3 is built from 15 residues.

CDR3 nucleotide sequence: TGTGCCAGCAGCTCCGCTGGACAGGGGGACAACAATGAGCAGTTCTTC. It translates to CASSSAGQGDNNEQFF. This chain uses TRBV7-6 with TRBJ2-1, with TRBD1 matching 10 bases. Trimming at V came to 4 bases and at J to 5 bases, leaving 8 bases not matched to a gene. The germline gives CDR1 SGHVS, CDR2 FNYEAQ. The CDR3 consists of 16 residues.

This rearrangement joins TRBV6-5 to TRBJ2-7; D is perhaps TRBD2 (5 bases). V lost 6 bases and J 1 base, leaving 13 bases between the germline ends. CDR1 and CDR2 from the germline V gene are MNHEY and SVGAGI. The CDR3 spans 14 residues. The CDR3 loop reads CASRSSPASYEQYF. The CDR3 nucleotides are TGTGCCAGCAGGTCTAGCCCCGCTTCCTACGAGCAGTACTTC.

The V call is TRBV7-8, the J call TRBJ1-1; 8 bases agree with TRBD1. CDR3 length: 15 amino acids. Trimming at V came to 5 bases and at J to 1 base, leaving 6 bases not matched to a gene. In germline, CDR1 is SGHVS, CDR2 FQNEAQ. This CDR3 is CASSPWTGKNTEAFF. CDR3 DNA sequence: TGTGCCAGCAGCCCTTGGACAGGGAAGAACACTGAAGCTTTCTTT.

The chain employs TRBV4-1 and TRBJ2-7, with TRBD2 as a possible D gene (7 bases). V lost 9 bases and J lost 5, with 20 bases in between. Germline CDR1 is MGHRA and CDR2 is YSYEKL. This CDR3 is built from 14 residues. The CDR3 DNA sequence: TGCGCCAGTCGGAGGGGGGAGGGCCGCAACGAGCAGTACTTC. Protein sequence: CASRRGEGRNEQYF.

The J gene is TRBJ2-3, the V gene TRBV27; maybe TRBD1 (6 bases). V was pared by 4 bases and J by 1 base, with 18 bases between. There are 17 residues in the CDR3. CDR1 is MNHEY, CDR2 SMNVEV, per germline (reference sequence). As DNA, the CDR3 is TGTGCCAGCAGTTCACCCCAGGGGCAAGATCGCACAGATACGCAGTATTTT. It codes for CASSSPQGQDRTDTQYF.

The chain has TRBV18 and TRBJ1-4; TRBD1 agrees at 8 bases. This CDR3 is built from 16 residues. Germline CDR1 KGHSH, CDR2 LQKENI. Trimming removed 3 bases from V and 8 bases from J; junction bases left unmatched: 11. In DNA form, the CDR3 reads TGTGCCAGCTCACCCTCGCAGGGGGCGCCGAAGGAAAAACTGTTTTTT. Its translation is CASSPSQGAPKEKLFF.

The genes are TRBV5-4 and TRBJ2-7; possibly TRBD1 for D (5 bases). Per the germline V gene, CDR1 is SGHNT and CDR2 is YYREEE (reference sequence). V dropped 0 bases and J dropped 5 bases, with 9 bases sitting between them. The CDR3 covers 13 residues. DNA for the CDR3: TGTGCCAGCAGCTTGGCAGGGCCCCACGAGCAGTACTTC. Its translation is CASSLAGPHEQYF.

The J gene is TRBJ2-2, the V gene TRBV6-5; 9 bases are a match to TRBD1. Germline V gene lookup returns CDR1 MNHEY and CDR2 SVGAGI. V lost 6 bases to trimming and J lost 3 bases; unmatched junction nucleotides: 5. CDR3 length: 15 amino acids. The CDR3 loop reads CASSPGTGYTGELFF. CDR3 sequence (DNA): TGTGCCAGCAGCCCCGGGACAGGGTACACCGGGGAGCTGTTTTTT.

The gene calls are TRBV14 and TRBJ2-5; D not resolved. The CDR3 totals 13 residues. Deletions cut 0 bases from V and 7 bases from J, with 9 bases between. Germline lookup yields CDR1 SGHDN and CDR2 FVKESK. The CDR3 bases are TGTGCCAGCAGCCAAGATTTCGTCGGGACCCAGTACTTC. This translates into CASSQDFVGTQYF.

The V and J genes are TRBV27 and TRBJ2-7, with D perhaps matching TRBD1 (5 bases). The germline gives CDR1 MNHEY, CDR2 SMNVEV (reference sequence). This CDR3 comprises 12 residues. The V and J ends lost 3 bases and 5 bases respectively, with 8 bases between them. The CDR3: CASSFLGDEQYF. CDR3 DNA: TGTGCCAGCAGTTTCCTAGGGGACGAGCAGTACTTC.

This sequence joins TRBV27 and TRBJ2-3; no firm D call. The CDR3 spans 16 residues. Trimming removed 2 bases at V and 0 bases at J, with 12 bases between. CDR1 MNHEY and CDR2 SMNVEV come from the germline V gene (reference sequence). The chain's CDR3 is CASSLNGYPSTDTQYF. Written as DNA, the CDR3 is TGTGCCAGCAGTTTAAACGGGTATCCTAGCACAGATACGCAGTATTTT.

This chain connects TRBV10-3 to TRBJ1-2; tentatively, D is TRBD1 (5 bases). Trimming took 2 bases from V and 5 from J, leaving 9 bases between them. The CDR3 runs 13 residues. Germline lookup yields CDR1 ENHRY and CDR2 SYGVKD. CDR3 sequence reads: CAISEPGYYGYTF. CDR3 nucleotides: TGTGCCATCAGTGAGCCAGGGTATTATGGCTACACCTTC.

The V gene is TRBV15, the J gene TRBJ1-1; D unresolved. Germline V gene sequence: CDR1 LNHNV, CDR2 YYDKDF (reference sequence). The CDR3 extends over 14 amino acids. V gave up 2 bases and J gave up 7 bases, with 14 bases separating them. In DNA, the CDR3 is TGTGCCACCAGCAGACCCTCCATGGCCCGTGAAGCTTTCTTT. This sequence encodes CATSRPSMAREAFF.

The chain combines TRBV18 with TRBJ2-3, with 9 nucleotides matching TRBD2. J was trimmed by 4 bases and V by 5 bases; bases with no gene match: 7. This CDR3 spans 15 amino acids. The V gene's germline CDR1 is KGHSH and CDR2 LQKENI. This chain's CDR3 is CASSFLAGMADTQYF. The CDR3 coding sequence is TGTGCCAGCTCATTCCTAGCGGGAATGGCAGATACGCAGTATTTT.

This chain uses TRBV2 with TRBJ2-3; 7 bases agree with TRBD2. The CDR3 is 15 amino acids. Germline trimming cut 4 bases from V and 0 bases from J; bases unmatched to any gene: 4. Germline-derived CDR1 and CDR2 are SNHLY and FYNNEI. The CDR3 reads CASSGSGASTDTQYF. The CDR3 DNA reads as TGTGCCAGCAGTGGAAGCGGGGCTAGCACAGATACGCAGTATTTT.

The chain couples TRBV29-1 to TRBJ1-2; TRBD1 matches at 7 bases. V gave up 4 bases and J gave up 4 bases; unmatched junction bases: 6. This CDR3 region has 13 residues. Per germline, CDR1 SQVTM and CDR2 ANQGSEA. The CDR3 DNA reads TGCAGCGTTGTAAAGGGGACAGCCTATGGCTACACCTTC. This gives the protein CSVVKGTAYGYTF.

V and J are TRBV7-2 and TRBJ1-1, with D possibly matching TRBD1 (5 bases). Germline CDR1 reads SGHTA; CDR2 reads FQGNSA. V lost 4 bases to trimming and J lost 5 bases, with 17 bases between them. The CDR3 contains 15 residues. The CDR3: CASSSMGGVRTEAFF. CDR3 coding DNA: TGTGCCAGCAGCTCGATGGGGGGGGTGAGGACTGAAGCTTTCTTT.